This is a list of T cell receptor beta chains from one sample in a study of blood T cell repertoires in COVID-19. Assay: immunoSEQ multiplex PCR; the TCRdb copy retains only in-frame clones and omits some. Among approximately 140,000 clones listed, approximately 83% were seen once. Sequenced: peripheral blood. All receptors derive from a man aged 65 to 79 with acute or convalescent COVID-19. CDR3s include the opening cysteine and the closing phenylalanine or tryptophan. The D gene is left open where the match is weak. Where a row states a size, it is once, few, many or the class of an expanded clone; other rows omit it.

v_gene	abundance	d_gene	j_gene	CDR3aa	CDR3nt
TRBV6-5	-	-	TRBJ2-5	CASSRLTGGETQYF	TGTGCCAGCAGCCGTCTGACAGGAGGCGAGACCCAGTACTTC
TRBV4-2	once	TRBD1	TRBJ2-3	CASSQEMGDRGLTDTQYF	TGTGCCAGCAGCCAAGAGATGGGGGACAGGGGGCTTACAGATACGCAGTATTTT
TRBV19	-	-	TRBJ2-7	CASSPSGTWYEQYF	TGTGCCAGTAGTCCCTCCGGGACTTGGTACGAGCAGTACTTC
TRBV2	-	-	TRBJ2-7	CASSPIGLKTYEQYF	TGTGCCAGCAGCCCAATCGGACTAAAAACCTACGAGCAGTACTTC
TRBV15	once	TRBD2	TRBJ2-1	CATSRGPGVAGGRNEQFF	TGTGCCACCAGCAGAGGCCCCGGGGTAGCGGGAGGAAGAAATGAGCAGTTCTTC
TRBV19	-	TRBD1	TRBJ2-2	CASSLGQGYTGELFF	TGTGCCAGTAGTCTCGGACAGGGATATACCGGGGAGCTGTTTTTT
TRBV6-1	-	TRBD2	TRBJ2-3	CASSERLAGGGIDTQYF	TGTGCCAGCAGTGAAAGACTAGCGGGAGGCGGTATAGATACGCAGTATTTT
TRBV6-2/TRBV6-3	-	TRBD1	TRBJ2-5	CASSFSPQGAQETQYF	TGTGCCAGCAGCTTCTCGCCTCAGGGGGCACAAGAGACCCAGTACTTC
TRBV28	-	-	TRBJ1-1	CASSYSNTEAFF	TGTGCCAGCAGTTACAGTAATACTGAAGCTTTCTTT
TRBV27	once	TRBD2	TRBJ2-1	CASSLSNPTSGMGDNEQFF	TGTGCCAGCAGTTTATCGAATCCGACTAGCGGGATGGGGGACAATGAGCAGTTCTTC
TRBV9	-	-	TRBJ1-1	CASSSPGTEAFF	TGTGCCAGCAGCTCCCCGGGCACTGAAGCTTTCTTT
TRBV7-6	-	TRBD1	TRBJ2-3	CASSPRTGQSTDTQYF	TGTGCCAGCAGCCCGAGGACAGGCCAGAGCACAGATACGCAGTATTTT
TRBV19	-	TRBD1	TRBJ1-2	CASTTGQGYYGYTF	TGTGCCAGTACCACGGGACAGGGGTACTATGGCTACACCTTC
TRBV19	-	-	TRBJ2-3	CATGDFVTDTQYF	TGTGCCACCGGAGATTTCGTCACAGATACGCAGTATTTT
TRBV28	few	-	TRBJ1-5	CASSLAGEGQPQHF	TGTGCCAGCAGTTTGGCAGGGGAAGGTCAGCCCCAGCATTTT
TRBV7-2	-	-	TRBJ1-1	CASSLALNTEAFF	TGTGCCAGCAGCTTAGCCCTTAACACTGAAGCTTTCTTT